This is a list of T cell receptor beta chains from one sample in a study of blood T cell repertoires in COVID-19. Sequenced by immunoSEQ multiplex PCR; TCRdb stores in-frame clones only, minus some. Of 50,000 to 70,000 clones in the sample, around 87% were seen once. Material for sequencing was peripheral blood. These receptors came from a human donor with active COVID-19. The donor label of this sample is uncertain. Both conserved end residues are part of each CDR3. D genes are given only for firm matches. Clone size appears in some rows only: once, few, many, or a class for an expanded clone.

clone_size j_call d_call v_call cdr3_aa cdr3_nt
few TRBJ2-3 TRBD2 TRBV4-1 CASFPGLAGLFSSTDTQYF TGCGCCAGCTTCCCGGGACTAGCGGGACTTTTTTCTAGCACAGATACGCAGTATTTT
once TRBJ1-1 TRBD1 TRBV3-1/TRBV3-2 CASSQGDRMNTEAFF TGTGCCAGCAGCCAAGGGGACAGGATGAACACTGAAGCTTTCTTT
NA TRBJ2-5 TRBD1 TRBV5-4 CASSRPGQGQETQYF TGTGCCAGCAGCCGGCCGGGACAGGGCCAAGAGACCCAGTACTTC
NA TRBJ1-2 NA TRBV2 CASSVTQGNYGYTF TGTGCCAGCAGTGTTACGCAGGGTAACTATGGCTACACCTTC
NA TRBJ2-7 TRBD2 TRBV5-1 CASSSTGRAGSYEQYF TGCGCCAGCAGCTCAACCGGGAGGGCCGGCTCCTACGAGCAGTACTTC
NA TRBJ2-7 NA TRBV19 CASSKRTNSYEQYF TGTGCCAGTAGTAAAAGGACTAACTCCTACGAGCAGTACTTC
NA TRBJ2-7 TRBD1 TRBV2 CAGWDRGGTYEQYF TGTGCCGGCTGGGACAGGGGGGGGACCTACGAGCAGTACTTC
NA TRBJ2-7 TRBD2 TRBV2 CASTSGSYEQYF TGTGCCTCTACTAGCGGGAGCTACGAGCAGTACTTC
NA TRBJ2-6 NA TRBV5-1 CASSSQDSGANVLTF TGCGCCAGCAGCTCCCAGGACTCTGGGGCCAACGTCCTGACTTTC
once TRBJ2-7 TRBD1 TRBV29-1 CSAWTGFNEQYF TGCAGCGCATGGACAGGGTTTAACGAGCAGTACTTC
NA TRBJ1-1 NA TRBV5-4 CASSSPGGGKSMNTEAFF TGTGCCAGCAGCTCGCCCGGCGGCGGGAAGTCCATGAACACTGAAGCTTTCTTT
NA TRBJ1-6 NA TRBV2 CASSQQGSDNSPLHF TGTGCCAGCAGTCAACAGGGCTCGGATAATTCACCCCTCCACTTT
NA TRBJ2-2 TRBD2 TRBV24-1 CATSGYSGGADTGELFF TGTGCCACCAGTGGCTATAGCGGGGGGGCCGACACCGGGGAGCTGTTTTTT
NA TRBJ2-3 NA TRBV7-2 CASSLSGYSTDTQYF TGTGCCAGCAGCCTTAGCGGATATAGCACAGATACGCAGTATTTT
NA TRBJ2-3 NA TRBV3-1/TRBV3-2 CASSQTTSTDTQYF TGTGCCAGCAGCCAGACGACTAGCACAGATACGCAGTATTTT
NA TRBJ1-2 NA TRBV29-1 CSVDPGPGGYGYTF TGCAGCGTTGATCCCGGACCTGGGGGGTATGGCTACACCTTC
NA TRBJ2-7 TRBD1 TRBV29-1 CSVEFPATGYEQYF TGCAGCGTTGAGTTTCCGGCGACAGGGTACGAGCAGTACTTC
NA TRBJ2-1 TRBD2 TRBV24-1 CATSAPVGTTYNEQFF TGTGCCACCAGTGCCCCGGTCGGGACTACCTACAATGAGCAGTTCTTC
NA TRBJ2-1 TRBD1 TRBV19 CASSLDRAYNEQFF TGTGCCAGTAGTCTGGACAGGGCGTACAATGAGCAGTTCTTC
NA TRBJ2-7 NA TRBV18 CASSQGQLDEQYF TGTGCCAGCTCACAAGGACAGCTCGACGAGCAGTACTTC
NA TRBJ2-5 TRBD2 TRBV2 CASNRGGEETQYF TGTGCCAGCAACCGCGGGGGGGAAGAGACCCAGTACTTC
NA TRBJ1-4 NA TRBV2 CASSRQVPATNEKLFF TGTGCCAGTTCCCGGCAGGTCCCTGCAACTAATGAAAAACTGTTTTTT
NA TRBJ2-5 NA TRBV5-1 CASSSPGEETQYF TGCGCCAGCAGCTCACCAGGGGAGGAGACCCAGTACTTC
once TRBJ1-1 TRBD1 TRBV6-5 CASSSGTGDTEAFF TGTGCCAGCAGCTCCGGGACAGGGGACACTGAAGCTTTCTTT
NA TRBJ2-2 NA TRBV5-1 CATRRGPFNTGELFF TGCGCCACTCGACGGGGTCCCTTTAACACCGGGGAGCTGTTTTTT
NA TRBJ1-1 NA TRBV5-1 CASRWGENTEAFF TGCGCCAGCAGGTGGGGGGAAAACACTGAAGCTTTCTTT
NA TRBJ1-5 NA TRBV19 CASCDRAGGNQPQHF TGTGCCAGTTGCGATAGAGCCGGAGGCAATCAGCCCCAGCATTTT
NA TRBJ2-3 TRBD1 TRBV5-8 CATWTGGTDTQYF TGTGCCACATGGACAGGGGGCACAGATACGCAGTATTTT
NA TRBJ1-3 TRBD1 TRBV18 CASSLVQRDRSGNTIYF TGTGCCAGCTCCCTGGTTCAGCGGGACAGGTCTGGAAACACCATATATTTT
NA TRBJ2-5 TRBD2 TRBV18 CASSPRTSGGQGTQYF TGTGCCAGCTCACCCAGGACTAGCGGGGGTCAGGGGACCCAGTACTTC
NA TRBJ1-1 NA TRBV10-3 CASRTEVEAFF TGTGCCTCGAGGACGGAGGTTGAAGCTTTCTTT
NA TRBJ2-1 NA TRBV6-5 CASRNSGSSYNEQFF TGTGCCAGCAGGAATAGCGGTTCCTCCTACAATGAGCAGTTCTTC
NA TRBJ1-5 NA TRBV6-6 CASSSQDTSPQPQHF TGTGCCAGCAGTTCCCAGGACACCAGTCCTCAGCCCCAGCATTTT
NA TRBJ2-7 NA TRBV3-1/TRBV3-2 CASSQTGSYEQYF TGTGCCAGCAGCCAAACAGGTTCCTACGAGCAGTACTTC
NA TRBJ1-3 NA TRBV6-5 CASIPGSTSGNTIYF TGTGCCAGCATTCCGGGGTCTACGTCTGGAAACACCATATATTTT
NA TRBJ2-1 TRBD2 TRBV4-3 CASPESLSGRANEQFF TGCGCCAGCCCTGAATCCCTAAGCGGGAGGGCCAATGAGCAGTTCTTC
NA TRBJ2-1 TRBD1 TRBV24-1 CATSEGRQGSDEQFF TGTGCCACCAGTGAAGGAAGACAGGGTTCGGATGAGCAGTTCTTC
few TRBJ2-7 TRBD1 TRBV18 CASSLTGTAISGEQYF TGTGCCAGCTCCCTAACCGGGACAGCCATTTCTGGCGAGCAGTACTTC
NA TRBJ1-2 NA TRBV19 CASRPGFNYGYTF TGTGCCAGTAGGCCAGGGTTTAACTATGGCTACACCTTC
NA TRBJ1-1 TRBD1 TRBV5-4 CASSLNPGTGAGAFF TGTGCCAGCAGCTTAAATCCCGGGACAGGGGCCGGGGCTTTCTTT
NA TRBJ2-1 NA TRBV19 CATAEPGLYNEQFF TGTGCCACCGCGGAGCCGGGTTTGTACAATGAGCAGTTCTTC
NA TRBJ2-2 NA TRBV6-2/TRBV6-3 CASSYSRQNTGELFF TGTGCCAGCAGTTACTCGAGGCAGAACACCGGGGAGCTGTTTTTT
NA TRBJ2-7 TRBD1 TRBV10-3 CAISEGTGGLSYEQYF TGTGCCATCAGTGAGGGGACAGGGGGACTCTCCTACGAGCAGTACTTC
NA TRBJ1-1 TRBD1 TRBV7-2 CASSKGAAAEAFF TGTGCCAGCAGCAAGGGGGCCGCGGCTGAAGCTTTCTTT
NA TRBJ1-1 NA TRBV29-1 CSVERPGETEAFF TGCAGCGTTGAAAGGCCAGGGGAAACTGAAGCTTTCTTT
NA TRBJ1-6 NA TRBV5-1 CASSLQGSYNSPLHF TGCGCCAGCAGCTTGCAGGGGTCCTATAATTCACCCCTCCACTTT
NA TRBJ2-2 NA TRBV27 CASSLTGLNTGELFF TGTGCCAGCAGTTTAACGGGACTGAACACCGGGGAGCTGTTTTTT
NA TRBJ2-7 TRBD2 TRBV28 CASSLLAGGIYEQYF TGTGCCAGCAGTTTACTAGCGGGAGGTATCTACGAGCAGTACTTC
NA TRBJ2-1 NA TRBV19 CASGGLDSSYNEQFF TGTGCCAGTGGGGGACTGGATAGCTCCTACAATGAGCAGTTCTTC
once TRBJ1-5 TRBD1 TRBV6-6 CASRGQGRNNQPQHF TGTGCCAGCAGAGGACAGGGAAGGAACAATCAGCCCCAGCATTTT
NA TRBJ2-5 NA TRBV7-2 CASSLGGVGQETQYF TGTGCCAGCAGCTTAGGGGGGGTAGGCCAAGAGACCCAGTACTTC
few TRBJ1-6 NA TRBV5-1 CASSLQGERSPLHF TGCGCCAGCAGCTTGCAAGGGGAACGATCACCCCTCCACTTT
NA TRBJ1-2 NA TRBV12-3/TRBV12-4 CASSFGSFDGYTF TGTGCCAGCAGTTTCGGGAGTTTTGATGGCTACACCTTC
NA TRBJ1-5 NA TRBV7-2 CASSSKTGFNQPQHF TGTGCCAGCAGCTCAAAAACAGGGTTCAATCAGCCCCAGCATTTT
once TRBJ2-3 NA TRBV11-2 CASSLAAKWGHTQYF TGTGCCAGCAGCTTAGCGGCCAAATGGGGCCATACGCAGTATTTT
NA TRBJ2-1 TRBD2 TRBV27 CASSLAGGTYNEQFF TGTGCCAGCAGTTTAGCGGGAGGAACCTACAATGAGCAGTTCTTC
NA TRBJ2-7 NA TRBV4-2 CASRPQFSSYEQYF TGTGCCAGCAGGCCGCAGTTTTCCTCCTACGAGCAGTACTTC
once TRBJ2-3 NA TRBV6-2/TRBV6-3 CASSYGANKDTQYF TGTGCCAGCAGTTATGGAGCGAATAAAGATACGCAGTATTTT
NA TRBJ2-2 NA TRBV30 CAWRVQKLTGELFF TGTGCCTGGAGGGTACAGAAACTCACCGGGGAGCTGTTTTTT